These T cell receptor beta chains were read from a single sample in a study of brain T cells in children with intractable seizures. This table comes from immunoSEQ multiplex PCR, and its TCRdb copy is limited to in-frame clones, with some not included. Here the sample spans 88,000 or so clones, around 91% being singletons. The sample was peripheral blood, taken at surgery. All receptors come from a girl aged 2-15 years with Rasmussen encephalitis and intractable seizures. Each CDR3 is given with its conserved first and last residue. The D gene is left open where the match is weak. Expanded clones get a size class; other rows say once, few or many, or leave the size out.

TRBD1	TRBJ1-2	TRBV3-1/TRBV3-2	-	CASSSLQGEVGGYTF	TGTGCCAGCAGCTCCCTGCAGGGGGAAGTCGGCGGCTACACCTTC
-	TRBJ1-4	TRBV5-6	-	CASSFGNEKLFF	TGTGCCAGCAGCTTCGGTAATGAAAAACTGTTTTTT
TRBD1	TRBJ2-3	TRBV9	-	CASSVDRGRDTQYF	TGTGCCAGCAGCGTCGACAGGGGGAGAGATACGCAGTATTTT
-	TRBJ2-7	TRBV3-1/TRBV3-2	-	CASSFHRAAANYEQYF	TGTGCCAGCAGCTTCCATCGGGCAGCGGCAAACTACGAGCAGTACTTC
-	TRBJ1-1	TRBV7-3	-	CASSADRNTEAFF	TGTGCCAGCAGCGCGGACAGGAACACTGAAGCTTTCTTT
-	TRBJ2-1	TRBV11-3	once	CASSFGGNEQFF	TGTGCCAGCAGCTTTGGAGGGAATGAGCAGTTCTTC
-	TRBJ2-7	TRBV27	-	CASSLSFGYYEQYF	TGTGCCAGCAGTTTATCGTTCGGTTACTACGAGCAGTACTTC
-	TRBJ2-3	TRBV5-1	-	CASSLEGRGLTDTQYF	TGCGCCAGCAGCTTGGAGGGCAGGGGCCTCACAGATACGCAGTATTTT
-	TRBJ1-4	TRBV15	-	CATSRGQPDNEKLFF	TGTGCCACCAGCAGAGGACAGCCAGATAATGAAAAACTGTTTTTT
TRBD2	TRBJ2-1	TRBV27	-	CASSRRPSGLGVHNEQFF	TGTGCCAGCAGTCGGCGCCCCTCGGGACTAGGGGTTCACAATGAGCAGTTCTTC
-	TRBJ2-2	TRBV19	-	CASSKGTWNTGELFF	TGTGCCAGTAGTAAGGGGACTTGGAACACCGGGGAGCTGTTTTTT
TRBD1	TRBJ1-2	TRBV14	few	CASSRLIGGQGYTF	TGTGCCAGCAGCCGGCTTATAGGGGGCCAGGGCTACACCTTC
-	TRBJ1-4	TRBV9	once	CASSVGTVGSEKLFF	TGTGCCAGCAGCGTAGGGACAGTTGGGTCTGAAAAACTGTTTTTT
TRBD1	TRBJ1-2	TRBV2	-	CAGRDRGIEGYTF	TGTGCCGGCCGGGACAGGGGGATCGAAGGCTACACCTTC
-	TRBJ2-3	TRBV28	once	CASSLTPDTQYF	TGTGCCAGCAGTTTAACCCCAGATACGCAGTATTTT
-	TRBJ2-7	TRBV30	-	CAWSVTTEQYF	TGTGCCTGGAGTGTAACTACGGAGCAGTACTTC
-	TRBJ2-5	TRBV4-2	-	CASSQDTGNRETQYF	TGTGCCAGCAGCCAAGATACAGGGAATCGAGAGACCCAGTACTTC
-	TRBJ2-6	TRBV2	-	CASEEGANVLTF	TGTGCCAGCGAGGAGGGGGCCAACGTCCTGACTTTC
TRBD1	TRBJ2-2	TRBV19	-	CASTLTGTGELFF	TGTGCCAGTACCCTGACAGGGACCGGGGAGCTGTTTTTT
TRBD1	TRBJ1-2	TRBV2	-	CASNSDRVYGYTF	TGTGCCAGCAACAGCGACAGGGTGTATGGCTACACCTTC
-	TRBJ2-7	TRBV5-4	-	CASSLGGYEQYF	TGTGCCAGCAGCTTGGGGGGCTACGAGCAGTACTTC
-	TRBJ1-2	TRBV6-1	-	CASSEAWGITDYGYTF	TGTGCCAGCAGTGAAGCCTGGGGCATCACCGACTATGGCTACACCTTC
-	TRBJ1-1	TRBV6-6	-	CASSYEGGAGEAFF	TGTGCCAGCAGTTACGAGGGGGGGGCCGGTGAAGCTTTCTTT
-	TRBJ2-7	TRBV7-9	-	CASSFSYEQYF	TGTGCCAGCAGCTTTTCGTACGAGCAGTACTTC
TRBD2	TRBJ2-3	TRBV27	-	CASSSRTSGGDVDTQYF	TGTGCCAGCAGTTCTCGGACTAGCGGGGGGGATGTGGATACGCAGTATTTT
-	TRBJ2-7	TRBV2	-	CASKQLDSPGEQYF	TGTGCCAGCAAGCAACTGGATTCGCCTGGAGAGCAGTACTTC
TRBD2	TRBJ2-7	TRBV12-3/TRBV12-4	-	CASTLAGGPEQYF	TGTGCCAGCACCCTAGCGGGAGGGCCCGAGCAGTACTTC
-	TRBJ2-7	TRBV5-4	few	CASSLGRAADEQYF	TGTGCCAGCAGCTTGGGCAGGGCGGCGGACGAGCAGTACTTC
TRBD1	TRBJ1-1	TRBV7-2	-	CASSLGQRNTEAFF	TGTGCCAGCAGCCTGGGACAGCGGAACACTGAAGCTTTCTTT
TRBD1	TRBJ2-2	TRBV6-4	-	CASSAGTGNTGELFF	TGTGCCAGCAGTGCCGGGACAGGGAACACCGGGGAGCTGTTTTTT
-	TRBJ1-4	TRBV5-4	once	CASSLAQTADGGKLFF	TGTGCCAGCAGCTTGGCTCAGACAGCCGACGGTGGGAAACTGTTTTTT
TRBD1	TRBJ2-1	TRBV7-9	-	CASSWTGDNEQFF	TGTGCCAGCAGCTGGACAGGGGACAATGAGCAGTTCTTC
-	TRBJ2-3	TRBV20-1	-	CSASLRGGLIDTQYF	TGCAGTGCTAGTCTAAGGGGGGGCCTTATAGATACGCAGTATTTT
TRBD1	TRBJ1-2	TRBV30	-	CAWSKGQGQRYTF	TGTGCCTGGAGCAAGGGACAGGGACAGCGCTACACCTTC
-	TRBJ1-2	TRBV7-5	once	CVRSQRQGGGYTF	TGTGTCAGAAGCCAAAGACAGGGAGGCGGCTACACCTTC
TRBD1	TRBJ2-3	TRBV5-4	-	CASSFTTGTGSPDTQYF	TGTGCCAGCAGCTTTACCACCGGGACAGGGTCCCCAGATACGCAGTATTTT
-	TRBJ1-5	TRBV6-2/TRBV6-3	-	CASSYSFQAQHF	TGTGCCAGCAGTTACTCGTTTCAGGCCCAGCATTTT